What follows are 30 T cell receptor beta chains derived from one specimen sequenced in a study of neurological immune-mediated disorders. TCRdb re-called the 5' RACE reads through MiXCR, storing one row per CDR3 protein. The table includes 55,000 to 75,000 distinct CDR3 sequences, 2% to 2.5% detected once. Sequences were obtained from PBMCs. These receptor sequences come from a man in his fifties with multiple sclerosis.

The table lists this clonotype with many counts. The rearrangement joins TRBV28 to TRBJ2-3, with D maybe TRBD2 (7 bases). V shed 5 bases and J shed 4 bases, with 16 bases lying between them. CDR3 length: 15 amino acids. In germline, CDR1 is MDHEN, CDR2 SYDVKM. The CDR3 here is CASSPGGLHADTQYF. The CDR3 DNA follows: TGTGCCAGCAGTCCCGGGGGGCTCCATGCAGATACGCAGTATTTT.

Many counts were recorded for this clonotype. The chain uses TRBV12-3 or TRBV12-4 and TRBJ2-5, with 9 bases fitting TRBD1. V trimming: 6 bases; J trimming: 4 bases; junction bases outside the gene matches: 9. The CDR3 is 15 amino acids. The CDR3 DNA follows: TGTGCCAGCAGCTATACCGGGACAGGGATAGAGACCCAGTACTTC. Encoded protein: CASSYTGTGIETQYF.

This clonotype was recorded at least ten times. The chain carries TRBV3-1 and TRBJ2-2; weak D call: TRBD1 (5 bases). The CDR3 runs 14 residues. V was cut by 4 bases and J by 3 bases, with 9 bases left in between. CDR1 LGHDT and CDR2 YNNKEL come from the germline V gene (reference sequence). Here the CDR3 DNA reads TGTGCCAGCAGCCCCCAGGGCTACACCGGGGAGCTGTTTTTT. Translating it yields CASSPQGYTGELFF. The full variable domain, its missing parts supplied by reference TRBV3-1 and TRBJ2-2, is DTAVSQTPKYLVTQMGNDKSIKCEQNLGHDTMYWYKQDSKKFLKIMFSYNNKELIINETVPNRFSPKSPDKAHLNLHINSLELGDSAVYFCASSPQGYTGELFFGEGSRLTVL.

This clonotype occurred many times. J is TRBJ2-3 and V is TRBV7-9, with unresolved D. CDR3 size: 17 residues. The V and J ends lost 5 bases and 1 base respectively, with 19 bases between them. Germline-derived CDR1 and CDR2 are SEHNR and FQNEAQ (reference sequence). In DNA form, the CDR3 reads TGTGCCAGCAGCCCCCCCCGGTCCGGTCTGGGCACAGATACGCAGTATTTT. This sequence encodes CASSPPRSGLGTDTQYF.

This clonotype occurred many times. The rearrangement uses TRBV29-1 and TRBJ1-2; perhaps TRBD1 as D (6 bases). The CDR3 is 14 amino acids. V gave up 6 bases and J gave up 1 base, with 15 bases separating them. CDR1 is SQVTM and CDR2 is ANQGSEA in the germline V gene. The CDR3 DNA reads as TGCAGCGTAGCCCAGGGGCGGCTTAACTATGGCTACACCTTC. It translates to CSVAQGRLNYGYTF.

At least ten counts were recorded for this clonotype. The CDR3: CASRRWTARLNYGYTF. The CDR3 nucleotides are TGTGCCAGCAGACGTTGGACGGCCCGTCTTAACTATGGCTACACCTTC. The rearrangement joins TRBV7-2 to TRBJ1-2; no firm D call. CDR1 and CDR2 from the germline V gene are SGHTA and FQGNSA. This CDR3 is built from 16 residues. V dropped 6 bases and J dropped 1 base, with 18 bases sitting between them.

This chain connects TRBV6-5 to TRBJ2-7; D tentatively reads TRBD1 or TRBD2 (6 bases each). V was shortened by 10 bases and J by 2 bases, with 15 bases between the two germline ends. CDR3 length: 13 amino acids. Per the germline V gene, CDR1 is MNHEY and CDR2 is SVGAGI. The CDR3 region has the DNA TGTGCCACAACCGGGGGCACCACCTACGAGCAGTACTTC. This encodes CATTGGTTYEQYF.

This clonotype has at least ten counts. V usage is TRBV18 and J usage is TRBJ2-7; 10 positions agree with TRBD2. V shed 3 bases and J 2 bases; nucleotides not matched to a gene: 4. From germline, CDR1 is KGHSH and CDR2 LQKENI. There are 15 residues in the CDR3. The CDR3 here is CASSPLAGETYEQYF. DNA of the CDR3: TGTGCCAGCTCACCGCTAGCGGGGGAGACCTACGAGCAGTACTTC.

Comments on this clonotype: This clone may be a read error of a much larger clone one base away. The chain links TRBV18 to TRBJ1-2; no clear D gene. CDR3 length equals 15 residues. Germline V gene sequence: CDR1 KGHSH, CDR2 LQKENI. V lost 4 bases and J 4 bases, leaving 16 bases between the germline ends. The chain's CDR3 is CASSQPVSLGYGYTF. Written as DNA, the CDR3 is TGTGCCAGCTCACAACCCGTCAGCCTAGGCTATGGCTACACCTTC. The full variable domain, completed using reference TRBV18 and TRBJ1-2, is NAGVMQNPRHLVRRRGQEARLRCSPMKGHSHVYWYRQLPEEGLKFMVYLQKENIIDESGMPKERFSAEFPKEGPSILRIQQVVRGDSAAYFCASSQPVSLGYGYTFGSGTRLTVV.

This clonotype has at least ten counts. V is TRBV4-3 and J is TRBJ1-2; D remains ambiguous. There are 14 residues in the CDR3. Germline CDR1 and CDR2: LGHNA and YSLEER. V was trimmed by 1 base and J by 3 bases, leaving 9 bases between them. DNA of the CDR3: TGCGCCAGCAGCCAAGTGGTAAGGGACTATGGCTACACCTTC. Translated: CASSQVVRDYGYTF.

This clonotype was counted at least ten times. The gene calls are TRBV7-6 and TRBJ2-1; the D is unclear. V lost 3 bases and J lost 0, with 9 bases in between. Germline V gene sequence: CDR1 SGHVS, CDR2 FNYEAQ. The CDR3 sequence is 15 residues long. The chain's CDR3 is CASSFNRNSYNEQFF. CDR3 nucleotide sequence: TGTGCCAGCAGCTTCAATCGGAACTCCTACAATGAGCAGTTCTTC.

This clonotype was counted many times. V is TRBV18 and J is TRBJ2-5; D unclear. Germline V gene data show CDR1 as KGHSH and CDR2 as LQKENI. V lost 5 bases and J lost 2, with 15 bases in between. The CDR3 spans 15 residues. In DNA form, the CDR3 reads TGTGCCAGCTCAGGCGGTGCAAGGATACAAGAGACCCAGTACTTC. Residues: CASSGGARIQETQYF.

In its sample, this clonotype was seen many times. The J gene is TRBJ1-2, the V gene TRBV20-1, with D unresolved. There are 12 residues in the CDR3. V lost 4 bases and J lost 1, with 7 bases in between. CDR1 DFQATT and CDR2 SNEGSKA come from the germline V gene (reference sequence). This CDR3 reads CSATQDNYGYTF. The CDR3 DNA reads as TGCAGTGCTACCCAGGATAACTATGGCTACACCTTC.

This clonotype was seen only a few times. This chain links TRBV20-1 with TRBJ2-3, with unresolved D. Looked up from germline, CDR1 is DFQATT and CDR2 is SNEGSKA (reference sequence). The CDR3 extends over 12 amino acids. Trimming removed 2 bases at V and 4 bases at J, with 7 bases between. For the CDR3, the DNA is TGCAGTGCTAGATTTGTGGCAGATACGCAGTATTTT. Translated, it gives CSARFVADTQYF.

Ten or more counts support this clonotype. V is TRBV5-6 and J is TRBJ1-5; 9 bases map to TRBD1. Unmatched junction bases numbered 9, after V lost 5 bases and J lost 0 bases. Germline CDR1 reads SGHDT; CDR2 reads YYEEEE. CDR3 length: 17 amino acids. The CDR3 sequence: CASSLNTGGYSNQPQHF. CDR3 nucleotide sequence: TGTGCCAGCAGTCTCAACACAGGGGGCTATAGCAATCAGCCCCAGCATTTT.

In this sample, this clonotype turned up many times. V usage is TRBV15 and J usage is TRBJ2-1, with 9 bases aligning to TRBD2. Germline trimming cut 2 bases from V and 5 bases from J; bases unmatched to any gene: 4. Germline V CDR1 and CDR2: LNHNV, YYDKDF (reference sequence). CDR3 length: 15 amino acids. The CDR3 region has the DNA TGTGCCACCAGCAGAAGGTTAGCGGGAGACAATGAGCAGTTCTTC. It yields the protein CATSRRLAGDNEQFF.

This clonotype was counted many times. The chain uses TRBV5-1 and TRBJ1-3; TRBD1 is a possible D gene (6 bases). CDR1 is SGHRS, CDR2 YFSETQ, per germline. The CDR3 length is 17 residues. Trimming took off 4 bases at V and 4 bases at J, with 21 bases between the two ends. CDR3: CASSLSGRGLGGNTIYF. As DNA, the CDR3 is TGCGCCAGCAGCCTCTCTGGGCGGGGGCTAGGAGGAAACACCATATATTTT.

This clonotype was observed at least ten times. The chain links TRBV20-1 to TRBJ1-6, with 7 bases aligning to TRBD1. In germline, CDR1 is DFQATT, CDR2 SNEGSKA (reference sequence). The CDR3 has 15 residues. The V segment lost 5 bases and the J segment 10 bases; nucleotides outside the gene matches: 14. This CDR3 reads CSAPQAPGQFSPLHF. The CDR3 nucleotides are TGCAGTGCTCCCCAAGCCCCGGGACAGTTCTCACCCCTCCACTTT.

This clonotype was recorded many times. This chain uses TRBV24-1 with TRBJ2-1; 7 bases line up with TRBD1. Per germline, CDR1 KGHDR and CDR2 SFDVKD. After removal of 4 bases from V and 13 bases from J, the junction contained 9 bases not matched to a gene. The CDR3 covers 13 residues. The CDR3: CATSEGGQPHQFF. CDR3 DNA: TGTGCCACCAGTGAAGGGGGACAGCCCCACCAGTTCTTC.

At least ten counts were recorded for this clonotype. Without the conserved terminal phenylalanine or tryptophan, this CDR3 likely stems from a read error. The chain is built from TRBV7-2 and TRBJ1-6, with a tentative D call TRBD1 (5 bases). This CDR3 contains 14 residues. The V and J ends lost 1 base and 14 bases respectively, with 15 bases between them. CDR1 is SGHTA and CDR2 is FQGNSA in the germline V gene. For the CDR3, the DNA is TGTGCCAGCAGCTTAGAGGGGACTCCGGGTGCCCTCCACGTT. As protein: CASSLEGTPGALHV.

CDR3 in amino acids: CASAPGAGRAQYF. The CDR3 DNA sequence: TGTGCCAGCGCACCCGGGGCCGGGCGGGCGCAGTACTTC. The V gene is TRBV3-1, the J gene TRBJ2-7, with D possibly called TRBD1 or TRBD2 (5 bases each). The CDR3 has 13 residues. V dropped 8 bases and J dropped 9 bases, with 20 bases sitting between them. Germline CDR1 LGHDT, CDR2 YNNKEL (reference sequence).

This clonotype showed up many times. This chain joins TRBV20-1 and TRBJ1-2; D is undetermined. This CDR3 has 13 residues. The germline V and J ends were trimmed by 2 bases and 8 bases, with 15 bases remaining between them. Germline V gene data show CDR1 as DFQATT and CDR2 as SNEGSKA (reference sequence). The CDR3 here is CSARLERAIGYTF. The CDR3 DNA follows: TGCAGTGCTAGATTGGAGCGTGCTATCGGCTACACCTTC.

This clonotype was seen at least ten times. The chain recombines TRBV5-1 with TRBJ2-7; 9 nucleotides match TRBD1. The germline gives CDR1 SGHRS, CDR2 YFSETQ. This CDR3 comprises 15 residues. J gave up 5 bases and V 4 bases, and 10 bases lay outside the gene matches. The CDR3 loop reads CASSPMDRGWDEQYF. Here the CDR3 DNA reads TGCGCCAGCAGCCCGATGGACAGGGGTTGGGACGAGCAGTACTTC.

The sample holds many counts of this clonotype. The rearrangement uses TRBV9 and TRBJ2-3; D is uncertain. Germline V gene lookup returns CDR1 SGDLS and CDR2 YYNGEE. The germline V and J ends were trimmed by 2 bases and 0 bases, with 13 bases remaining between them. This CDR3 contains 16 residues. CDR3: CASSVPSGVSTDTQYF. The CDR3 bases are TGTGCCAGCAGCGTGCCCTCTGGAGTTAGCACAGATACGCAGTATTTT.

This clonotype has ten or more counts. The chain joins TRBV7-8 to TRBJ2-5, with a possible D match to TRBD2 (6 bases). V shed 1 base and J shed 5 bases, with 11 bases lying between them. Germline-derived CDR1 and CDR2 are SGHVS and FQNEAQ. The CDR3 contains 14 residues. The DNA of the CDR3 is TGTGCCAGCAGCTTAGTAGGTCGGGGGGAGACCCAGTACTTC. Residues: CASSLVGRGETQYF.

This clonotype was picked up many times. This CDR3 is CASSLGLRGADTQYF. The CDR3 DNA follows: TGTGCCAGCAGCTTGGGTCTGCGGGGAGCAGATACGCAGTATTTT. The rearrangement uses TRBV5-4 and TRBJ2-3; maybe TRBD2 (6 bases). Germline V gene data show CDR1 as SGHNT and CDR2 as YYREEE (reference sequence). With 0 bases removed from V and 4 bases from J, the gap between germline ends came to 12 bases. This CDR3 is 15 amino acids long.

This clonotype is a singleton in its sample. V is TRBV12-3 or TRBV12-4 and J is TRBJ2-3, with 9 bases fitting TRBD2. The CDR3 spans 13 residues. CDR3 bases: TGTACCTCGCGGGGGGGCCCCACAGATACGCAGTATTTT. It yields the protein CTSRGGPTDTQYF.

This clonotype came up many times. The chain joins TRBV5-1 to TRBJ2-5; unclear D gene. This CDR3 has 12 amino acids. Germline CDR1 SGHRS, CDR2 YFSETQ. The V gene lost 4 bases and the J gene lost 1 base, with 5 bases spanning the gap. The CDR3, as DNA: TGCGCCAGCAGCCCGACCCAAGAGACCCAGTACTTC. The encoded protein is CASSPTQETQYF.

The sample holds many counts of this clonotype. V is TRBV20-1 and J is TRBJ2-7; D not resolved. Trimming stripped 1 base from V and 0 bases from J, with 7 bases between. The CDR3 has 13 residues. CDR1 and CDR2 from the germline V gene are DFQATT and SNEGSKA (reference sequence). The CDR3 sequence: CSARVSLSYEQYF. DNA for the CDR3: TGCAGTGCTAGAGTTTCACTCTCCTACGAGCAGTACTTC.

This clonotype was recorded many times. The rearrangement uses TRBV12-3 or TRBV12-4 and TRBJ2-1, with 12 positions matching TRBD2. The V segment lost 5 bases and the J segment 8 bases; nucleotides outside the gene matches: 7. The CDR3 runs to 15 residues. This CDR3 reads CASSLLAGGVDEQFF. CDR3 bases: TGTGCCAGCAGTCTACTAGCGGGGGGCGTCGATGAGCAGTTCTTC.